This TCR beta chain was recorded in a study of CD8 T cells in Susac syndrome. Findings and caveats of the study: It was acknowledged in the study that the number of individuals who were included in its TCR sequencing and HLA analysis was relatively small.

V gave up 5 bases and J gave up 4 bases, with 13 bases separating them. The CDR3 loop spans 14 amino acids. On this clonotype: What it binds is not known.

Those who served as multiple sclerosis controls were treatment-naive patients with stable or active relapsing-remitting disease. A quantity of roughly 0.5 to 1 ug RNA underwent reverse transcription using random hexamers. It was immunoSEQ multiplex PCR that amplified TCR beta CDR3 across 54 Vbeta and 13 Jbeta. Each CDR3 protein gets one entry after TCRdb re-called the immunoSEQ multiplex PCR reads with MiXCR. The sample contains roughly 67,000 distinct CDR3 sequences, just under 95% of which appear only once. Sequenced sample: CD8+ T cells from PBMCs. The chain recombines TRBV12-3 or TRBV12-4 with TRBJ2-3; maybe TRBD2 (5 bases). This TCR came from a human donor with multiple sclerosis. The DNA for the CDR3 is TGTGCCAGCAGTCCACTAGGCGTGGCAGATACGCAGTATTTT. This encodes CASSPLGVADTQYF.